Presented here are 3 T cell receptor beta chains from one specimen sequenced in a study of CD8 T cell repertoires and HIV-1 epitope variants. Sequencing was performed with immunoSEQ multiplex PCR; in TCRdb, only in-frame clones are kept and a portion is missing. This sample has some 87,000 clones, with roughly 81% found just once. Sample: uncultured baseline CD8+ T cells from peripheral blood mononuclear cells (PBMCs). Source of these receptors: a male donor with HIV.

The chain employs TRBV7-9 and TRBJ2-7, with a tentative D call TRBD2 (6 bases). The CDR3 spans 14 residues. From germline, CDR1 is SEHNR and CDR2 FQNEAQ (reference sequence). Trimming left V 5 bases short and J 3 bases short, with 14 bases between. CDR3 DNA: TGTGCCAGCAGCCGGGAGCTGGATAGCTACGAGCAGTACTTC. Its translation: CASSRELDSYEQYF.

This clone was counted only a few times. The chain recombines TRBV11-2 with TRBJ1-3; no firm D call. Germline V gene sequence: CDR1 SGHAT, CDR2 FQNNGV. This CDR3 comprises 15 residues. Trimming shortened V by 2 bases and J by 1 base, and 9 bases separated the two germline ends. CDR3 sequence: CASSLSGSSGNTIYF. CDR3 in DNA: TGTGCCAGCAGCTTATCGGGGTCTTCTGGAAACACCATATATTTT.

V gene TRBV6-4 combines with J gene TRBJ2-7; 11 bases map to TRBD1. The CDR3 sequence is 13 residues long. Germline V gene lookup returns CDR1 MRHNA and CDR2 SNTAGT. With V trimmed by 6 bases and J by 4 bases, 2 bases remained unmatched. The CDR3 reads CASSRDRGYEQYF. Written as DNA, the CDR3 is TGTGCCAGCAGCCGGGACAGGGGGTACGAGCAGTACTTC.